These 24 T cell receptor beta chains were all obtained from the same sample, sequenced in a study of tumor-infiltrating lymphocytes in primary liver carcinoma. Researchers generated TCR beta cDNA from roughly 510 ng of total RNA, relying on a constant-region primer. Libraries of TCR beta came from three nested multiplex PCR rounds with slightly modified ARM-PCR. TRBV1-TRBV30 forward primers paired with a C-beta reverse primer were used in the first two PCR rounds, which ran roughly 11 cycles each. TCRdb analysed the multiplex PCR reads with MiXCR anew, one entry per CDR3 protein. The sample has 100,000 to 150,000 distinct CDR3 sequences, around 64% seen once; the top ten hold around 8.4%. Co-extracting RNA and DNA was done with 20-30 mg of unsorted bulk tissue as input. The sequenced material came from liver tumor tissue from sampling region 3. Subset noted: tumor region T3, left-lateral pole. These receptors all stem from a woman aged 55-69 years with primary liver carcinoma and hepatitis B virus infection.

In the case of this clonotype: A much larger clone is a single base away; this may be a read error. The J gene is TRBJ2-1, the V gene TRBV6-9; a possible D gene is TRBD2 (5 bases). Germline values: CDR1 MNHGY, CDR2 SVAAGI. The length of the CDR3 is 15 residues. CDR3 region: CASSFHSVTYDEQFF. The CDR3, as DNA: TGTGCCAGCAGTTTCCATAGCGTTACCTACGATGAGCAGTTCTTC.

The CDR3 region has the DNA TGTGCCAGCAGCATAGTGGGCTCAGGCTATGGCTACACCTTC. Its translation is CASSIVGSGYGYTF. The chain uses TRBV13 and TRBJ1-2; D is unclear. V lost 5 bases and J lost 4, with 14 bases in between. Per the germline V gene, CDR1 is PRHDT and CDR2 is FYEKMQ (reference sequence). The CDR3 is made up of 14 amino acids.

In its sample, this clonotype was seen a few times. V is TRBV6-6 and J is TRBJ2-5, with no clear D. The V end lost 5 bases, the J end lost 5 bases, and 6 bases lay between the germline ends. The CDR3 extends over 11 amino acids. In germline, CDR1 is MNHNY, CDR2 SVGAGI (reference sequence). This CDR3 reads CASSGWETQYF. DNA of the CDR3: TGTGCCAGCAGTGGATGGGAGACCCAGTACTTC.

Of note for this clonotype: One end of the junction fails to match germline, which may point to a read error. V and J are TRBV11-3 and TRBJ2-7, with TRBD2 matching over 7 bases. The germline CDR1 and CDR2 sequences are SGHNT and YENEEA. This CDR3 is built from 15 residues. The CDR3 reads CASSSETTGRKEQYF. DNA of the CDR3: TGTGCAAGCAGCTCCGAGACTACCGGGAGGAAAGAGCAGTACTTC.

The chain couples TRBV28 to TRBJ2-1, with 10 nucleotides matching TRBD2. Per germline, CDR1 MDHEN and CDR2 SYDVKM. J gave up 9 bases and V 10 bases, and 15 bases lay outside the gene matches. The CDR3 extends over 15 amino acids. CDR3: CANIIAGGYQGEQFF. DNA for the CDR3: TGTGCCAACATTATAGCGGGAGGATACCAAGGTGAGCAGTTCTTC.

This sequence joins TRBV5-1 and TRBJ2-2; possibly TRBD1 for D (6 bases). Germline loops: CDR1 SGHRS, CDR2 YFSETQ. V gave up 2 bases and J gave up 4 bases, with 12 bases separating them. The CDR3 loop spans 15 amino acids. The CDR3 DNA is TGCGCCAGCAGCTTAGGACAGAGAAGCACCGGGGAGCTGTTTTTT. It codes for CASSLGQRSTGELFF.

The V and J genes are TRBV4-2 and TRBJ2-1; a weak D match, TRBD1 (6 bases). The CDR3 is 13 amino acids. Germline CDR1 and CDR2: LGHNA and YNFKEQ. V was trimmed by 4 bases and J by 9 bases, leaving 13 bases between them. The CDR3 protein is CASSRTGPTEQFF. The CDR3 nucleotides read TGTGCCAGCAGCCGTACAGGGCCCACTGAGCAGTTCTTC.

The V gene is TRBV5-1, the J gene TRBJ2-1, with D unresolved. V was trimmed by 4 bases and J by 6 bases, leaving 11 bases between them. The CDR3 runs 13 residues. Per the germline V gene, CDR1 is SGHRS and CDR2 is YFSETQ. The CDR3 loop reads CASSTLEVNEQFF. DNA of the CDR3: TGCGCCAGCAGCACCTTAGAGGTCAATGAGCAGTTCTTC.

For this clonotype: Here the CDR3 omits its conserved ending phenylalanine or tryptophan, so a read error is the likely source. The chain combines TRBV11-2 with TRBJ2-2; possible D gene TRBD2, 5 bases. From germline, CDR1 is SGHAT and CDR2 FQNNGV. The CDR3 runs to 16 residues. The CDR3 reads CASSDGGNTNIGELFL. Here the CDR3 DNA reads TGTGCCAGCAGCGACGGAGGCAACACGAACATCGGGGAGCTGTTTCTT.

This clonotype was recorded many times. The CDR3 is CAWESTGPRQKETQYF. As DNA, the CDR3 is TGTGCCTGGGAATCTACAGGCCCACGTCAAAAAGAGACCCAGTACTTC. V gene TRBV30 combines with J gene TRBJ2-5; TRBD1 is a possible D gene (5 bases). The V and J ends lost 5 bases and 3 bases respectively, with 22 bases between them. The CDR3 has 16 amino acids. Germline V gene sequence: CDR1 GTSNPN, CDR2 SVGIG (reference sequence). Full variable domain (remainder filled in from reference TRBV30 and TRBJ2-5): SQTIHQWPATLVQPVGSPLSLECTVEGTSNPNLYWYRQAAGRGLQLLFYSVGIGQISSEVPQNLSASRPQDRQFILSSKKLLLSDSGFYLCAWESTGPRQKETQYFGPGTRLLVL.

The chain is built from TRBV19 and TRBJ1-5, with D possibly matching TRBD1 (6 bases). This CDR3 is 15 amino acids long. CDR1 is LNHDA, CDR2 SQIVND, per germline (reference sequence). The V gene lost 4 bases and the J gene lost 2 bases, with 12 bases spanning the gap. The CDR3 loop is CASSSPRTGNQPQHF. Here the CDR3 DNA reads TGTGCCAGTAGTAGCCCCAGGACAGGCAATCAGCCCCAGCATTTT. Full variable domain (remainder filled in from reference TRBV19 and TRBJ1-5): DGGITQSPKYLFRKEGQNVTLSCEQNLNHDAMYWYRQDPGQGLRLIYYSQIVNDFQKGDIAEGYSVSREKKESFPLTVTSAQKNPTAFYLCASSSPRTGNQPQHFGDGTRLSIL.

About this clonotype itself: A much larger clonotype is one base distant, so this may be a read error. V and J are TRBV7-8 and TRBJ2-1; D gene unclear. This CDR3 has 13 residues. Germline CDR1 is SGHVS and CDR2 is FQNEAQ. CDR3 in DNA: TGTGCCAGCGGCTTAGTCATCGGCAATGAGCAGTTCTTC. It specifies CASGLVIGNEQFF.

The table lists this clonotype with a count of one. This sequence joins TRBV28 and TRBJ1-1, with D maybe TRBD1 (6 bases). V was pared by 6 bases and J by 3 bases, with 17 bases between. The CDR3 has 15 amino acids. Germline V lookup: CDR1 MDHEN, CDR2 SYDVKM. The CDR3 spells CASRGDREGDTEAFF. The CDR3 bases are TGTGCCAGCAGGGGAGATCGGGAGGGGGACACTGAAGCTTTCTTT.

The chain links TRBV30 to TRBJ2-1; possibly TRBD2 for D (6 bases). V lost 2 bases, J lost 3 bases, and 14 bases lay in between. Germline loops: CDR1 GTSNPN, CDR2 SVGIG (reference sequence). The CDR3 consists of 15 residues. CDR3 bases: TGTGCCTGGAGTACGTCTAGGACTATCTACAATGAGCAGTTCTTC. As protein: CAWSTSRTIYNEQFF.

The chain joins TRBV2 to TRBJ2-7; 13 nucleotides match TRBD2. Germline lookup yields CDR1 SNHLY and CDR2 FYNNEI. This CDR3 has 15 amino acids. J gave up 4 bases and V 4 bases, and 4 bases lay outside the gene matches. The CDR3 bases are TGTGCCAGCAGTGGGACTAGCGGGAGCAAGTACGAGCAGTACTTC. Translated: CASSGTSGSKYEQYF.

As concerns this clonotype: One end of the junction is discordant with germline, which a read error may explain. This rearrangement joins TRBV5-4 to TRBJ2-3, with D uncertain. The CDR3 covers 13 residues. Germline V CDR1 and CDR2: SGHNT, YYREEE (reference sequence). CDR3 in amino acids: CATSNPAVDTQYF. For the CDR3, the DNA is TGTGCCACCAGCAACCCGGCCGTCGATACGCAGTATTTT.

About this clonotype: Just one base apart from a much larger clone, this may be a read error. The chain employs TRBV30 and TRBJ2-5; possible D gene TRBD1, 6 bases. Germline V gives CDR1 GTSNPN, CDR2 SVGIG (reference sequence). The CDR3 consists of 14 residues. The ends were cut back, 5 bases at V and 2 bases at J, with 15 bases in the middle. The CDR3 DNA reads TGTGCCTGGGACAGGAGAGGGCTTCAAGAGACCCAGTACTTC. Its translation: CAWDRRGLQETQYF.

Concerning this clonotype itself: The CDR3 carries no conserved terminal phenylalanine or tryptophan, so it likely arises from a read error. CDR3 in DNA: TGCAGCGTAACCGGGACTAGCGCAAAAAATGAGCAGTTCCTC. Residues: CSVTGTSAKNEQFL. The chain is built from TRBV29-1 and TRBJ2-1; 10 nucleotides agree with TRBD2. V lost 6 bases and J lost 7; bases outside the gene matches: 9. CDR3 length: 14 amino acids. Germline CDR1 SQVTM, CDR2 ANQGSEA.

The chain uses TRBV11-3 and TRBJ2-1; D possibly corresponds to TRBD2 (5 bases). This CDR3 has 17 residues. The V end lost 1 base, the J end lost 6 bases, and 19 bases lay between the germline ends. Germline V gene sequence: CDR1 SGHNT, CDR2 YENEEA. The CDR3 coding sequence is TGTGCCAGCAGCTTAGGTCAGAGGGAGTGGGGTGTCAATGAGCAGTTCTTC. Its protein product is CASSLGQREWGVNEQFF.

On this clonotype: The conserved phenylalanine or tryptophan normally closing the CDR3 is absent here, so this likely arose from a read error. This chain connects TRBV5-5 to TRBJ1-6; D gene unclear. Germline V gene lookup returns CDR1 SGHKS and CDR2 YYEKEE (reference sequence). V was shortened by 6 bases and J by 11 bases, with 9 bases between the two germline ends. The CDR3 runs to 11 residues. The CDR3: CASIRVAPLHS. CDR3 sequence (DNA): TGTGCCAGCATTCGGGTGGCACCCCTCCACTCT.

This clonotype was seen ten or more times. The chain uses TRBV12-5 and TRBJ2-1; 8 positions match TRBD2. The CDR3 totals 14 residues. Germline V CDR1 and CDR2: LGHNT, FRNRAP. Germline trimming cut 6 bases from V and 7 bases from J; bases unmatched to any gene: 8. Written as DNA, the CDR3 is TGTGCTAGTGGCTTCTCGGGGGGGAGAAATGAGCAGTTCTTC. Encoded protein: CASGFSGGRNEQFF.

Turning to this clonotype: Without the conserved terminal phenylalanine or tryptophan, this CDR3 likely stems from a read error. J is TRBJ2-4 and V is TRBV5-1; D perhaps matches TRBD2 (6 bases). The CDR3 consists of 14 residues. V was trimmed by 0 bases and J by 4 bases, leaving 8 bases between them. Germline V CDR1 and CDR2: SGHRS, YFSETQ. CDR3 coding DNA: TGCGCCAGCAGCTTGGAGGAGGGTAAAAACATTCAGTACTTA. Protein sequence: CASSLEEGKNIQYL.

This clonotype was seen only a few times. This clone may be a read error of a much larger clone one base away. This chain's CDR3 is CASSRDRYGQYF. The CDR3 DNA is TGCGCCAGCAGCCGGGACAGGTACGGGCAGTACTTC. The chain recombines TRBV10-2 with TRBJ2-7, with 8 bases fitting TRBD1. The CDR3 extends over 12 amino acids. Germline loops: CDR1 WSHSY, CDR2 SAAADI.

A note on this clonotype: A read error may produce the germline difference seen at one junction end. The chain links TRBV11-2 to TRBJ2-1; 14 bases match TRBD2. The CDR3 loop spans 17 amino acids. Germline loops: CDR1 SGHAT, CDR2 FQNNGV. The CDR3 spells CTSIRRLAGGPGDEQFF. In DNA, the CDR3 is TGTACCAGCATTAGGAGACTAGCGGGAGGGCCGGGGGATGAGCAGTTCTTC. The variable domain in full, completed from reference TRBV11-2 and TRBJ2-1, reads EAGVAQSPRYKIIEKRQSVAFWCNPISGHATLYWYQQILGQGPKLLIQFQNNGVVDDSQLPKDRFSAERLKGVDSTLKIQPAKLEDSAVYLCTSIRRLAGGPGDEQFFGPGTRLTVL.